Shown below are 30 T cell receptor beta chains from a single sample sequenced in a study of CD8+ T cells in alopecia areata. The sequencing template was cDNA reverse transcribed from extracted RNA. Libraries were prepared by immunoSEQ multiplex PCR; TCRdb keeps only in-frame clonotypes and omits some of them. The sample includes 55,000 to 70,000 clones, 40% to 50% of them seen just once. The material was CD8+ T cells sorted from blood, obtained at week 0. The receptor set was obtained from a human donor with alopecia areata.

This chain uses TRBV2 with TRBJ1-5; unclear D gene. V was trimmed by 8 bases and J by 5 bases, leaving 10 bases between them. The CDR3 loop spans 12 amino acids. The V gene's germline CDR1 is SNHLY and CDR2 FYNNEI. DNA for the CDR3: TGTGCCAGCGGAACCATTTATCAGCCCCAGCATTTT. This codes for CASGTIYQPQHF.

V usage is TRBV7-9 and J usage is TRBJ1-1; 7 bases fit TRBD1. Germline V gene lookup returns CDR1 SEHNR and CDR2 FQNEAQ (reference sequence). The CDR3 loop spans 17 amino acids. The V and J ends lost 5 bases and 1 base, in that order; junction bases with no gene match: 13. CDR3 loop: CASSPMGQRGGNTEAFF. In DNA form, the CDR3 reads TGTGCCAGCAGCCCGATGGGACAGCGCGGCGGGAACACTGAAGCTTTCTTT.

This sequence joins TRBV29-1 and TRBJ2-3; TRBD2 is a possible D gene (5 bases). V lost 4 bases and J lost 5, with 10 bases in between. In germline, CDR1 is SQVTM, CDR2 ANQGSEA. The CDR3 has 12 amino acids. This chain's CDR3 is CSVGGAVDTQYF. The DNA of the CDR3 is TGCAGCGTTGGGGGAGCGGTAGATACGCAGTATTTT.

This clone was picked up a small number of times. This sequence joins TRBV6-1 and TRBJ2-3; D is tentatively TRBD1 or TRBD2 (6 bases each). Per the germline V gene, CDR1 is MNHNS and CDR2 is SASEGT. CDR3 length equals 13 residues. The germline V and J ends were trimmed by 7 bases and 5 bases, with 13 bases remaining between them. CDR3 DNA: TGTGCCAGCAAGAAAGGGGGGATAGATACGCAGTATTTT. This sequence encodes CASKKGGIDTQYF.

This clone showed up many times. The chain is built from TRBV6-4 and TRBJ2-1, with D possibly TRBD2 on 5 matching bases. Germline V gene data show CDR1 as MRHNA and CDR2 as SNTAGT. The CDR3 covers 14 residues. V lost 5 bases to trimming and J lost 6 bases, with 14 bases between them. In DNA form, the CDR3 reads TGTGCCAGCAGTTACACACGGGAAGGCAATGAGCAGTTCTTC. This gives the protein CASSYTREGNEQFF.

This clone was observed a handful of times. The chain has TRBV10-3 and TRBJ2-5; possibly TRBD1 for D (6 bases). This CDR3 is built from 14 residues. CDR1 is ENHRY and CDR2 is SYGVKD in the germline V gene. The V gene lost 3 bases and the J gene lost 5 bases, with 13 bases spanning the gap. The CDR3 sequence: CAISEGRGRETQYF. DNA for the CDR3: TGTGCCATCAGTGAAGGCAGGGGCAGGGAGACCCAGTACTTC.

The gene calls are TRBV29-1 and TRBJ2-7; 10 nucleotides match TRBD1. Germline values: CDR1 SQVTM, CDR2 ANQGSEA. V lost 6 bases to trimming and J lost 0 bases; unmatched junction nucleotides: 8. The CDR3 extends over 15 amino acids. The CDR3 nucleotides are TGCAGCGTGGCCGGACAGGGGGAACACTCCTACGAGCAGTACTTC. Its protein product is CSVAGQGEHSYEQYF.

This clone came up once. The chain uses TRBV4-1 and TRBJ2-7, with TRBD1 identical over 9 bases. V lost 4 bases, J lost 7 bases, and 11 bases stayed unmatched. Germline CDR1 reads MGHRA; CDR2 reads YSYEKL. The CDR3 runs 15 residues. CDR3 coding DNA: TGCGCCAGCAGCCCCCCGGGACAGGGTATTGGTGAGCAGTACTTC. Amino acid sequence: CASSPPGQGIGEQYF.

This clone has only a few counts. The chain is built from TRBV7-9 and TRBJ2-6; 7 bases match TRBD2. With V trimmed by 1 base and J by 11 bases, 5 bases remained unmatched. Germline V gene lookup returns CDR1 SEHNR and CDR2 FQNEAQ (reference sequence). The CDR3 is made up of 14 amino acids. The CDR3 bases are TGTGCCAGCAGCTTAGTTGGGAGGGGAGACGTCCTGACTTTC. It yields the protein CASSLVGRGDVLTF.

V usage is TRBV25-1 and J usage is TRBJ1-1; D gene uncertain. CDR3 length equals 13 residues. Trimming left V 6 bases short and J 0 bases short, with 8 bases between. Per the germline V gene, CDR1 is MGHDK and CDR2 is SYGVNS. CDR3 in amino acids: CASRSTLNTEAFF. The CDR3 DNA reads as TGTGCCAGCAGGTCGACACTGAACACTGAAGCTTTCTTT.

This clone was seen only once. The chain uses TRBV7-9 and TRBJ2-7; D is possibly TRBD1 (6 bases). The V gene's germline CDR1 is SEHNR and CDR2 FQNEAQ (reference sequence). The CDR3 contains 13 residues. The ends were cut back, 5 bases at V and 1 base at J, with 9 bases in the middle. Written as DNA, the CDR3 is TGTGCCAGCAGCACGACAGGATCCTACGAGCAGTACTTC. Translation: CASSTTGSYEQYF.

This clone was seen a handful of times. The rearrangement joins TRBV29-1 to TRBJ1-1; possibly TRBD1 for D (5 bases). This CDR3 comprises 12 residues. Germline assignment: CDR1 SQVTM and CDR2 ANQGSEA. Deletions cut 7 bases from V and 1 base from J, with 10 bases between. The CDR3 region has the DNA TGCAGCGGGGAGCAGGGGAACACTGAAGCTTTCTTT. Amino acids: CSGEQGNTEAFF.

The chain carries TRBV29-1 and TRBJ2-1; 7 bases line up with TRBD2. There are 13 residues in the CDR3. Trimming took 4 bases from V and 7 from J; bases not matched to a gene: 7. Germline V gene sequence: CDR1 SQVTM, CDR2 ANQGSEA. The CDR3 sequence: CSVVGGGVNEQFF. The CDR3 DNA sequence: TGCAGCGTTGTGGGGGGAGGGGTTAATGAGCAGTTCTTC.

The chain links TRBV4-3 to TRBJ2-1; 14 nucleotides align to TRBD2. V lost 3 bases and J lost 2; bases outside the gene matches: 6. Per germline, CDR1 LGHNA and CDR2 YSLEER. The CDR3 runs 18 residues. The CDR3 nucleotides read TGCGCCAGCAGCCAGGGACTAGCGGGAGCCCTACCCTACAATGAGCAGTTCTTC. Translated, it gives CASSQGLAGALPYNEQFF.

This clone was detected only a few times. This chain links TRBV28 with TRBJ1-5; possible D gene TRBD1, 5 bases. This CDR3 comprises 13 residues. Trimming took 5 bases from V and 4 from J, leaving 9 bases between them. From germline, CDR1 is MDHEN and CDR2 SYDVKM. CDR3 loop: CASSQGTNQPQHF. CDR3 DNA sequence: TGTGCCAGCAGTCAGGGAACAAATCAGCCCCAGCATTTT.

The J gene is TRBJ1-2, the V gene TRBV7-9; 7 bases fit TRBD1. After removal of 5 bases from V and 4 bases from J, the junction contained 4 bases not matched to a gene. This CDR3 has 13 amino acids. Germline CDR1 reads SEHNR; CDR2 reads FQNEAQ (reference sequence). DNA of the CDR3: TGTGCCAGCAGCGAAACAGGGGTCTATGGCTACACCTTC. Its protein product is CASSETGVYGYTF. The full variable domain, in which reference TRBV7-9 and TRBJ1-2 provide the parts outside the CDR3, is DTGVSQNPRHKITKRGQNVTFRCDPISEHNRLYWYRQTLGQGPEFLTYFQNEAQLEKSRLLSDRFSAERPKGSFSTLEIQRTEQGDSAMYLCASSETGVYGYTFGSGTRLTVV.

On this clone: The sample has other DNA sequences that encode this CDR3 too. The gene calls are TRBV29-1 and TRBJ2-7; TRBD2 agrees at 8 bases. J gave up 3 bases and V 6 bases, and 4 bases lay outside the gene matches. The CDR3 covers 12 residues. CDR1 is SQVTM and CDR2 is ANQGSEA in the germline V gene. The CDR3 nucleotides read TGCAGCGTGGTAGCGGGGAGCTACGAGCAGTACTTC. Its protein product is CSVVAGSYEQYF.

CDR3 coding DNA: TGCAGCGTTGAAGATCGGACGGAGCAGTACTTC. Encoded protein: CSVEDRTEQYF. The rearrangement uses TRBV29-1 and TRBJ2-7; no reliable D call. In germline, CDR1 is SQVTM, CDR2 ANQGSEA. Trimming took off 0 bases at V and 7 bases at J, with 7 bases between the two ends. The CDR3 length is 11 residues.

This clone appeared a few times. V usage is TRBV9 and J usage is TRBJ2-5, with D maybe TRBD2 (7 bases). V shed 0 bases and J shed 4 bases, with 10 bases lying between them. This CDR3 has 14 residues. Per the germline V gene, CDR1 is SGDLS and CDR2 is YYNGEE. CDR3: CASSVGGGVETQYF. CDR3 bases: TGTGCCAGCAGCGTAGGGGGGGGCGTAGAGACCCAGTACTTC.

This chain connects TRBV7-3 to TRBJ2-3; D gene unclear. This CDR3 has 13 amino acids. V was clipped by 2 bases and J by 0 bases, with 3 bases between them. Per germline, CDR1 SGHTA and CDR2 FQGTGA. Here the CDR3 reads CASSLHSTDTQYF. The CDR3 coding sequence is TGTGCCAGCAGCTTACATAGCACAGATACGCAGTATTTT.

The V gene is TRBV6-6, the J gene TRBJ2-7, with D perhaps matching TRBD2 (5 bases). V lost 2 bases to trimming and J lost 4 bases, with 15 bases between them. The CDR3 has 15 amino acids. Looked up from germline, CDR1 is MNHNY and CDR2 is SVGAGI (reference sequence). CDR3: CASSYPPGKGYEQYF. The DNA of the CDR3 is TGTGCCAGCAGTTACCCCCCCGGGAAGGGTTACGAGCAGTACTTC.

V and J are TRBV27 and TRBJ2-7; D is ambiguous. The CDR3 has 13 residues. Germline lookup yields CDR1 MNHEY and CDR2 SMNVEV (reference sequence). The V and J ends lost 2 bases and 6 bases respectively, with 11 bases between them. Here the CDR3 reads CASSLVLGSEQYF. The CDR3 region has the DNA TGTGCCAGCAGTTTAGTATTGGGCTCCGAGCAGTACTTC.

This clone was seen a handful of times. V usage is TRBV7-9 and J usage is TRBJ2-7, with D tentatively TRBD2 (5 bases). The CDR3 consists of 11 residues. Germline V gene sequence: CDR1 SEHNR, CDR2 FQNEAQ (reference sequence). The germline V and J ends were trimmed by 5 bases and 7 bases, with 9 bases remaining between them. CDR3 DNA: TGTGCCAGCAGCCCAACGGGGGAGCAGTACTTC. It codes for CASSPTGEQYF. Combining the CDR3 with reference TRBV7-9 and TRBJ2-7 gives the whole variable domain DTGVSQNPRHKITKRGQNVTFRCDPISEHNRLYWYRQTLGQGPEFLTYFQNEAQLEKSRLLSDRFSAERPKGSFSTLEIQRTEQGDSAMYLCASSPTGEQYFGPGTRLTVT.

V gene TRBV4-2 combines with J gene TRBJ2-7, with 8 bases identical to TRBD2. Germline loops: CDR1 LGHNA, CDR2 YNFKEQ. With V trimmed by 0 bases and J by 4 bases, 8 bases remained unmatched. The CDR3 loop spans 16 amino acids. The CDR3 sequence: CASSQDYGRATYEQYF. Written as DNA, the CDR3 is TGTGCCAGCAGCCAAGATTACGGGAGGGCCACGTACGAGCAGTACTTC.

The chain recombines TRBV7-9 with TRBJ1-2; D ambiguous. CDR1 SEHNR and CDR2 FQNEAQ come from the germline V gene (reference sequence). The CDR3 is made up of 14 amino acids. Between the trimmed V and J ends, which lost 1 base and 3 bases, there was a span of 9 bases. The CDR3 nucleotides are TGTGCCAGCAGCTTAGGGGAGGGTGACTATGGCTACACCTTC. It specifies CASSLGEGDYGYTF.

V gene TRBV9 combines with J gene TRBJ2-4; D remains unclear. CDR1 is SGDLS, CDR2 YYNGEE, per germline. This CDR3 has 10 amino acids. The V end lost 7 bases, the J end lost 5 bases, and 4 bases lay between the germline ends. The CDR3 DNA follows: TGTGCCAGCGGTCAAAACATTCAGTACTTC. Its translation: CASGQNIQYF.

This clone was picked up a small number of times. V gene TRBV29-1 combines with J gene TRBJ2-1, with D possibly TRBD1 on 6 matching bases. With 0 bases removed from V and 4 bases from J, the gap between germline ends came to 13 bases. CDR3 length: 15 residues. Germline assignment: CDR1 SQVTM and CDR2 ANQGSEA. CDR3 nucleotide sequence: TGCAGCGTTGAAGACCTGGACAGCGAATACAATGAGCAGTTCTTC. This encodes CSVEDLDSEYNEQFF.

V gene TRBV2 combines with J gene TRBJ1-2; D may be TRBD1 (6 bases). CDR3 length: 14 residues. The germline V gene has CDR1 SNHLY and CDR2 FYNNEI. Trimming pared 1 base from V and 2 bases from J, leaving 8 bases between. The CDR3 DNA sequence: TGTGCCAGCAGTGAAGTACAGGGAAACTATGGCTACACCTTC. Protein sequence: CASSEVQGNYGYTF. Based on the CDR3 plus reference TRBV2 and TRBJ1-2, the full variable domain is EPEVTQTPSHQVTQMGQEVILRCVPISNHLYFYWYRQILGQKVEFLVSFYNNEISEKSEIFDDQFSVERPDGSNFTLKIRSTKLEDSAMYFCASSEVQGNYGYTFGSGTRLTVV.

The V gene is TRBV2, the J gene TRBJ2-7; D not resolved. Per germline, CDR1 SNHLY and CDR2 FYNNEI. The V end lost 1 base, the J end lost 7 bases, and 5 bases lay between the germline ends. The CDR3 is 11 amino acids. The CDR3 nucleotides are TGTGCCAGCAGTGAAGTCACGGAGCAGTACTTC. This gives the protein CASSEVTEQYF.

CDR3 coding DNA: TGTGCCAGCAGGAAAAGTCGGGACCGCCTAAACTACGAGCAGTACTTC. It translates to CASRKSRDRLNYEQYF. The V and J genes are TRBV6-6 and TRBJ2-7, with D perhaps given as TRBD1 or TRBD2 (5 bases each). The CDR3 totals 16 residues. The germline V gene has CDR1 MNHNY and CDR2 SVGAGI (reference sequence). V dropped 6 bases and J dropped 3 bases, with 21 bases sitting between them.